This is a list of T cell receptor beta chains from one sample in a study of cytomegalovirus exposure and HLA in healthy donors. Clones were sequenced by immunoSEQ multiplex PCR, and TCRdb holds only the in-frame ones, with some missing. The table has around 110,000 clones, 60% to 85% seen once; the top ten hold 1.6%. Specimen: PBMCs. These receptors originate from a young woman in good health and CMV-seronegative. The CDR3 runs from the conserved cysteine through the conserved F or W. The D gene is left open where the match is weak. Size values are once, few and many counts, or a class for expanded clones, and some rows have none.

abundance,j_gene,v_gene,d_gene,CDR3nt,CDR3aa
.,TRBJ2-3,TRBV2,.,TGTGCCAGCGGGGAGAGATTCACAGATACGCAGTATTTT,CASGERFTDTQYF
few,TRBJ2-5,TRBV4-2,.,TGTGCCAGCTCCTATCAGGGGCAAGAGACCCAGTACTTC,CASSYQGQETQYF
.,TRBJ1-2,TRBV6-1,TRBD1,TGTGCCAGCAGCGAATACAGGGGTAACTATGGCTACACCTTC,CASSEYRGNYGYTF
.,TRBJ1-1,TRBV28,TRBD1,TGTGCCAGCAAACAGGGGGATATGAACACTGAAGCTTTCTTT,CASKQGDMNTEAFF
.,TRBJ2-2,TRBV7-9,.,TGTGCCAGCAGCTTCAGCGCGGGGACCGGGGAGCTGTTTTTT,CASSFSAGTGELFF
.,TRBJ1-1,TRBV29-1,.,TGCAGCCCTGAGGTATTCACCGAAGCTTTCTTT,CSPEVFTEAFF
.,TRBJ2-7,TRBV6-1,.,TGTGCCAGCAGTGAACCCTTTAGGGGAAACGAGCAGTACTTC,CASSEPFRGNEQYF
.,TRBJ1-1,TRBV9,.,TGTGCCAGCAGCGTAGGCAGTCTGAACACTGAAGCTTTCTTT,CASSVGSLNTEAFF
few,TRBJ2-7,TRBV9,.,TGTGCCAGCAGCGTAGTTGACGGGGGATACGAGCAGTACTTC,CASSVVDGGYEQYF
.,TRBJ2-7,TRBV5-4,TRBD2,TGTGCCAGCAGCTCAGGACTAGCGAGCCGCGGGTACGAGCAGTACTTC,CASSSGLASRGYEQYF
.,TRBJ2-1,TRBV2,TRBD1,TGTGCCAGCAGTTCCCGACAGGGCGGTGAGCAGTTCTTC,CASSSRQGGEQFF
.,TRBJ2-2,TRBV7-8,.,TGTGCCAGCGGAGATGATAGGAACACCGGGGAGCTGTTTTTT,CASGDDRNTGELFF
.,TRBJ2-7,TRBV5-1,TRBD1,TGCGCCAGCAGCTTGGATGCAGCGAGGACAGGACTCTACGAGCAGTACTTC,CASSLDAARTGLYEQYF
.,TRBJ1-2,TRBV28,.,TGTGCCAGCAGTTTAAGGGGTAACTATGGCTACACCTTC,CASSLRGNYGYTF
.,TRBJ1-3,TRBV30,TRBD1,TGTGCCTGGGACGGGACAGGGACTGGAAACACCATATATTTT,CAWDGTGTGNTIYF
.,TRBJ2-7,TRBV28,.,TGTGCCAGCAGTCCACCCCCGGGACACCTCCTTTTTGAGCAGTACTTC,CASSPPPGHLLFEQYF
.,TRBJ1-1,TRBV11-3,.,TGTGCCAGCAGCTTTAGGGGTGGAACTGAAGCTTTCTTT,CASSFRGGTEAFF
.,TRBJ2-1,TRBV4-1,TRBD2,TGCGCCAGCAGCCAAGGTGATCCGGGCCAGCGGGGGTACAATGAGCAGTTCTTC,CASSQGDPGQRGYNEQFF
.,TRBJ1-1,TRBV5-6,.,TGTGCCAGCAGCTTGGTGGAGGGCACTGAAGCTTTCTTT,CASSLVEGTEAFF
.,TRBJ2-2,TRBV7-6,.,TGTGCCAGCAGTTCACGAAACGGCGGGGAGCTGTTTTTT,CASSSRNGGELFF
.,TRBJ2-1,TRBV5-5,.,TGTGCCAGCAGCTTGAACAGCTACAATGAGCAGTTCTTC,CASSLNSYNEQFF
.,TRBJ1-1,TRBV18,.,TGTGCCAGCTCACCCGCGGGGGATACTGAAGCTTTCTTT,CASSPAGDTEAFF
few,TRBJ1-2,TRBV29-1,TRBD1,TGCAGCGTTTTGCCGGGACAGGCTAACTATGGCTACACCTTC,CSVLPGQANYGYTF
.,TRBJ2-7,TRBV27,.,TGTGCCAGCAGTCAGACAGGTTACGAGCAGTACTTC,CASSQTGYEQYF
.,TRBJ1-2,TRBV15,TRBD1,TGTGCCACCAGCAGGGGTACAGGGGAGTATGGCTACACCTTC,CATSRGTGEYGYTF
once,TRBJ2-2,TRBV5-4,.,TGTGCCAGCAGCTTGGCTCGCGGGGAGCTGTTTTTT,CASSLARGELFF
.,TRBJ1-1,TRBV7-6,TRBD1,TGTGCCAGCAGCTTGCTGTACCCGGGACAGGGAATGAACACTGAAGCTTTCTTT,CASSLLYPGQGMNTEAFF
.,TRBJ2-7,TRBV7-9,TRBD1,TGTGCCAGCAGCAGAATGGACAGGGTACGCGAGCAGTACTTC,CASSRMDRVREQYF
.,TRBJ1-6,TRBV6-1,TRBD1,TGTGCCAGCAGTAATGACAGGGAGAGAAGTTCACCCCTCCACTTT,CASSNDRERSSPLHF
.,TRBJ2-3,TRBV29-1,.,TGCAGCGCTAAACGACAGGAGATCACAGATACGCAGTATTTT,CSAKRQEITDTQYF
.,TRBJ2-1,TRBV2,.,TGTGCCAGCAGCTACAGGGAGATTCAGTTCTTC,CASSYREIQFF
.,TRBJ1-6,TRBV4-1,.,TGCGCCAGCAGCCAAGGGGAGGGGCAGCTAAATTCACCCCTCCACTTT,CASSQGEGQLNSPLHF
.,TRBJ2-5,TRBV19,.,TGTGCCAGTAGTATAGCCAGGGGAGGGGAGACCCAGTACTTC,CASSIARGGETQYF
.,TRBJ1-2,TRBV6-1,TRBD1,TGTGCCAGCAGTGAAAGGACAGGGGGCTATGGCTACACCTTC,CASSERTGGYGYTF
.,TRBJ2-5,TRBV7-9,.,TGTGCCAGCAGCTCTACAGACCAAGAGACCCAGTACTTC,CASSSTDQETQYF
.,TRBJ1-1,TRBV30,.,TGTGCCTGGAGGCGCCCGATGAACACTGAAGCTTTCTTT,CAWRRPMNTEAFF
few,TRBJ1-2,TRBV29-1,.,TGCAGCGTTGAACAGGCCGAAACTTATGGCTACACCTTC,CSVEQAETYGYTF
.,TRBJ2-1,TRBV19,TRBD2,TGTGCCAGTAGTAATGGACTAGCGTCCAATGAGCAGTTCTTC,CASSNGLASNEQFF
.,TRBJ1-1,TRBV5-1,.,TGCGCCAGCAGCTTGGCCGGGGGACTGAACACTGAAGCTTTCTTT,CASSLAGGLNTEAFF
.,TRBJ1-2,TRBV4-1,.,TGCGCCAGCAGCCCCACTATAAGTGCCGGCTACACCTTC,CASSPTISAGYTF
.,TRBJ2-7,TRBV18,.,TGTGCCAGCTCACACTCAGGGCGGGAGCAGTACTTC,CASSHSGREQYF
.,TRBJ1-4,TRBV29-1,TRBD1,TGCAGCGTTGAGGGACAGGGTGAAAAACTGTTTTTT,CSVEGQGEKLFF
.,TRBJ2-7,TRBV5-1,.,TGCGCCAGCAGCTTGGTCGACGAAGCGGAGCAGTACTTC,CASSLVDEAEQYF
.,TRBJ2-7,TRBV4-1,TRBD1,TGCGCCAGCAGCCAAGTGGTGGGACAGGGTACCAACGAGCAGTACTTC,CASSQVVGQGTNEQYF
.,TRBJ1-2,TRBV5-4,TRBD1,TGTGCCAGCAGCCCGGGACAGGGAATTGGTCGTGGCTACACCTTC,CASSPGQGIGRGYTF
.,TRBJ1-4,TRBV15,TRBD1,TGTGCCACCAGCATGGCCGGGACAGGGTGTGAGACTAATGAAAAACTGTTTTTT,CATSMAGTGCETNEKLFF
.,TRBJ2-7,TRBV27,.,TGTGCCAGCAGCACTATCCGAACCACCTCCTACGAGCAGTACTTC,CASSTIRTTSYEQYF
.,TRBJ1-2,TRBV7-4,.,TGTGCCAGCACCCGACCCCCAAGCGAAGCTATTAACTATGGCTACACCTTC,CASTRPPSEAINYGYTF
.,TRBJ2-1,TRBV14,.,TGTGCCAGCAGCCTGTCACAGAGATACAATGAGCAGTTCTTC,CASSLSQRYNEQFF
.,TRBJ1-5,TRBV10-3,.,TGTGCCATCAGTGGGCAGGGAAGCAATCAGCCCCAGCATTTT,CAISGQGSNQPQHF
once,TRBJ1-1,TRBV21-1,.,TGTGCCAGCAGCACCCTAAGACAGGGACGGGAAACTGAAGCTTTCTTT,CASSTLRQGRETEAFF
.,TRBJ1-1,TRBV7-9,TRBD1,TGTGCCAGCAGGCTCTCAGGGGGGCGCGGGTACACTGAAGCTTTCTTT,CASRLSGGRGYTEAFF
few,TRBJ1-1,TRBV11-3,.,TGTGCCAGCAGCAGGGGTGGGACTGAAGCTTTCTTT,CASSRGGTEAFF
few,TRBJ1-2,TRBV2,.,TGTGCCAGCCTTTCAGGGGACGGCTACACCTTC,CASLSGDGYTF
.,TRBJ1-3,TRBV9,.,TGTGCCAGCAGCCCTACTGGAAACACCATATATTTT,CASSPTGNTIYF
few,TRBJ2-3,TRBV30,.,TGTGCCTGGAGGGTCGGGGGTGCGCAGTATTTT,CAWRVGGAQYF
.,TRBJ1-1,TRBV5-6,.,TGTGCCAGCAGGTCTTACAGGAGGAACACTGAAGCTTTCTTT,CASRSYRRNTEAFF
once,TRBJ2-3,TRBV6-1,.,TGTGCCAGCAGGAGTGCCACAGATACGCAGTATTTT,CASRSATDTQYF
.,TRBJ2-5,TRBV19,TRBD1,TGTGCCAGTAGTAACAGGGGATTGAGACAAGAGACCCAGTACTTC,CASSNRGLRQETQYF
.,TRBJ2-1,TRBV7-9,.,TGTGCCAGCAGCTCGGTACTGGGCCGGGGTTCCAGTGAGCAGTTCTTC,CASSSVLGRGSSEQFF